The 17 T cell receptor beta chains reported below all come from one sample, sequenced in a study of blood T cells in healthy people across ages (dated by TCRdb to the mid-2010s). Preparation of the library involved 5' RACE. These reads were obtained on an Illumina HiSeq 2500. A second roughly 6 to 12 cycle PCR used a sample-barcoded 5' primer and a J-beta primer mix. Using fastp trimming at Q25 and MiXCR clonotype assembly, TCRdb reanalyzed the public sequencing data and kept in-frame beta chains. Every distinct CDR3 protein forms one entry, paired with its most common genes and DNA. In this sample the table shows about 1,500,000 distinct CDR3 sequences, 28% of which occur a single time. The biggest ten clones account for 7.7% of the sample. Sequenced input: blood. The receptor set was obtained from a woman in her 30s in good health.

This clonotype was seen a few times. The chain links TRBV11-2 to TRBJ2-5; 8 nucleotides align to TRBD2. The CDR3 loop spans 14 amino acids. Germline trimming cut 4 bases from V and 5 bases from J; bases unmatched to any gene: 6. Looked up from germline, CDR1 is SGHAT and CDR2 is FQNNGV. The CDR3 DNA is TGTGCCAGCAGCTCTGTGGCTAGCGGGGAGACCCAGTACTTC. Protein: CASSSVASGETQYF.

J is TRBJ2-5 and V is TRBV7-2, with 8 bases that match TRBD1. This CDR3 has 15 residues. CDR1 is SGHTA, CDR2 FQGNSA, per germline. V shed 3 bases and J 5 bases; nucleotides not matched to a gene: 8. CDR3 coding DNA: TGTGCCAGCAGCTTTTGGACAGGGATGGGGGAGACCCAGTACTTC. Translated: CASSFWTGMGETQYF.

There are many counts of this clonotype. This rearrangement joins TRBV11-2 to TRBJ2-5, with 11 bases aligning to TRBD2. The CDR3 totals 16 residues. Germline lookup yields CDR1 SGHAT and CDR2 FQNNGV. With V trimmed by 3 bases and J by 4 bases, 7 bases remained unmatched. The CDR3 here is CASSFGSGGAVETQYF. In DNA form, the CDR3 reads TGTGCCAGCAGCTTTGGTAGCGGGGGGGCCGTAGAGACCCAGTACTTC.

The chain uses TRBV3-1 and TRBJ2-1; D is uncertain. V shed 0 bases and J shed 12 bases, with 6 bases lying between them. The CDR3 covers 11 residues. Germline CDR1 is LGHDT and CDR2 is YNNKEL (reference sequence). The CDR3 loop reads CASSQDFGQFF. The CDR3 coding sequence is TGTGCCAGCAGCCAAGATTTTGGGCAGTTCTTC.

The CDR3 nucleotides are TGCGCCAGCAGCCAGGGTGGGACAGGGGGACTTGTTGAGCAGTTCTTC. This translates into CASSQGGTGGLVEQFF. The J gene is TRBJ2-1, the V gene TRBV4-1; TRBD1 matches at 11 bases. Looked up from germline, CDR1 is MGHRA and CDR2 is YSYEKL. The V and J ends lost 3 bases and 9 bases, in that order; junction bases with no gene match: 10. The CDR3 is made up of 16 amino acids.

The genes are TRBV18 and TRBJ1-6; D is uncertain. V gave up 8 bases and J gave up 0 bases, with 11 bases separating them. The CDR3 contains 15 residues. The germline CDR1 and CDR2 sequences are KGHSH and LQKENI. The CDR3 loop is CASTFESSYNSPLHF. As DNA, the CDR3 is TGTGCCAGCACGTTTGAAAGCTCCTATAATTCACCCCTCCACTTT.

Notes on this clonotype: At one end the junction does not follow the germline gene, possibly because of a read error. The rearrangement uses TRBV7-2 and TRBJ2-3, with D tentatively TRBD2 (5 bases). Germline values: CDR1 SGHTA, CDR2 FQGNSA. CDR3 length equals 13 residues. The DNA of the CDR3 is TGTGCCAGCAGTCGGTCTAGCACAGATACGCGGTATTTT. Protein sequence: CASSRSSTDTRYF.

This chain links TRBV7-9 with TRBJ2-5; D is ambiguous. Near its end, the DNA agrees better with TRBJ2-7, so the J call may be wrong. CDR1 and CDR2 from the germline V gene are SEHNR and FQNEAQ (reference sequence). CDR3 length: 13 amino acids. The chain's CDR3 is CASSLDYHHEQYF. The CDR3 DNA is TGTGCCAGCAGCTTAGACTACCACCACGAGCAGTACTTC.

V is TRBV20-1 and J is TRBJ2-4; D is undetermined. The end of the DNA fits TRBJ2-7 better, so the J call may be wrong. The CDR3 spans 13 residues. CDR1 and CDR2 (germline): DFQATT, SNEGSKA (reference sequence). DNA for the CDR3: TGCAGTGCTAGAGCCCCGATCCAGGACGAGCAGTACTTC. Encoded protein: CSARAPIQDEQYF.

Notes on this clonotype: At one boundary the junction diverges from the germline segment, which might be a read error. This rearrangement joins TRBV20-1 to TRBJ2-1; D may match TRBD1 or TRBD2 (5 bases each). Germline CDR1 DFQATT, CDR2 SNEGSKA (reference sequence). The CDR3 covers 12 residues. CDR3 protein: CSAGEVGDEQFF. DNA of the CDR3: TGCAGTGCTGGAGAGGTGGGGGATGAGCAGTTCTTC.

This clonotype was recorded a few times. The rearrangement uses TRBV9 and TRBJ2-1; TRBD1 agrees at 9 bases. Trimming at V came to 3 bases and at J to 6 bases, leaving 10 bases not matched to a gene. Germline CDR1 reads SGDLS; CDR2 reads YYNGEE. This CDR3 contains 16 residues. CDR3 in DNA: TGTGCCAGCAGCGAGAGAGGCGGGACAGGGATCAATGAGCAGTTCTTC. Amino acid sequence: CASSERGGTGINEQFF.

Note on this clonotype: One junction end disagrees with the germline gene, perhaps due to a read error. The chain employs TRBV9 and TRBJ2-5, with 13 bases lining up with TRBD2. The CDR3 has 16 amino acids. Germline assignment: CDR1 SGDLS and CDR2 YYNGEE. CDR3 loop: CASSVVGLAGKEAQYF. The CDR3 bases are TGTGCCAGCAGCGTGGTGGGACTAGCGGGGAAAGAGGCCCAGTACTTC.

There are a few counts of this clonotype. This could be a read error, since a much larger clone is one nucleotide away. The chain uses TRBV20-1 and TRBJ2-7, with D possibly matching TRBD1 (5 bases). There are 13 residues in the CDR3. The germline V gene has CDR1 DFQATT and CDR2 SNEGSKA (reference sequence). The V gene lost 6 bases and the J gene lost 0 bases, with 12 bases spanning the gap. In DNA form, the CDR3 reads TGCAGTGCCCGCGGCGGACACTCCTACGAGCAGTACTTC. Translating it yields CSARGGHSYEQYF.

The chain recombines TRBV11-2 with TRBJ2-3; D is perhaps TRBD1 or TRBD2 (6 bases each). The CDR3 runs 15 residues. Deletions cut 5 bases from V and 5 bases from J, with 17 bases between. Germline assignment: CDR1 SGHAT and CDR2 FQNNGV. CDR3 nucleotide sequence: TGTGCCAGCAGCGAGGGGGGATTTGGGCGAGATACGCAGTATTTT. This encodes CASSEGGFGRDTQYF.

The CDR3 coding sequence is TGTGCCAGCAGTAAACAGGTGAACACTGAAGCTTTCTTT. This encodes CASSKQVNTEAFF. The V call is TRBV12-3 or TRBV12-4, the J call TRBJ1-1, with D possibly matching TRBD1 (5 bases). CDR3 length: 13 residues. Trimming cost V 5 bases and J 0 bases, with 7 bases left between them.

This clonotype was observed a few times. The rearrangement uses TRBV5-1 and TRBJ2-1; tentative D call: TRBD2 (7 bases). Trimming removed 0 bases at V and 4 bases at J, with 14 bases between. The CDR3 sequence is 16 residues long. Germline assignment: CDR1 SGHRS and CDR2 YFSETQ. The DNA of the CDR3 is TGCGCCAGCAGCTTGGAGGGGGGAGGGCCTTACAATGAGCAGTTCTTC. Amino acids: CASSLEGGGPYNEQFF. Looking up the rest from reference TRBV5-1 and TRBJ2-1 gives the full variable domain: KAGVTQTPRYLIKTRGQQVTLSCSPISGHRSVSWYQQTPGQGLQFLFEYFSETQRNKGNFPGRFSGRQFSNSRSEMNVSTLELGDSALYLCASSLEGGGPYNEQFFGPGTRLTVL.

This chain joins TRBV3-1 and TRBJ1-1; 9 nucleotides match TRBD1. V lost 4 bases, J lost 10 bases, and 10 bases stayed unmatched. The CDR3 length is 14 residues. Germline lookup yields CDR1 LGHDT and CDR2 YNNKEL (reference sequence). DNA for the CDR3: TGTGCCAGCAGCCTCATCGACAGGGGGAGCGGAGCTTTCTTT. This sequence encodes CASSLIDRGSGAFF.